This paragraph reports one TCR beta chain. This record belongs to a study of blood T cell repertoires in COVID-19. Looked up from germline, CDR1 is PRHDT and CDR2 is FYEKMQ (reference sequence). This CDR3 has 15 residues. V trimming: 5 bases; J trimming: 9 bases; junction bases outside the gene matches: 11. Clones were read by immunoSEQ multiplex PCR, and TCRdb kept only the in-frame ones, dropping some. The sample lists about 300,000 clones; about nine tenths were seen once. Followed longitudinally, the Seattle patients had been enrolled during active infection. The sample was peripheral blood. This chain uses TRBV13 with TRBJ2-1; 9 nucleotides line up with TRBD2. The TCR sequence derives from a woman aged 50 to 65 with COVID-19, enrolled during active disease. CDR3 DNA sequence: TGTGCCAGCAGCCCACCGCGGGAGGGCCAGGGTGAGCAGTTCTTC. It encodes CASSPPREGQGEQFF.